This T cell receptor beta chain was found in a study of T cells in Graves' hyperthyroidism and ophthalmopathy. Overall study context: Any treatment followed the collection of peripheral blood at initial diagnosis.

This clonotype was counted ten times or more. The investigators amplified TCR beta CDR3 regions from RNA transcripts. Initially, a first-round RT-PCR of the TCR CDR3 employed the HTBI primer set. TCRdb reanalysed the multiplex PCR reads using MiXCR and keeps one entry per CDR3 protein. The sample contains roughly 640,000 distinct CDR3 sequences, 15% to 20% of which appear only once. Ophthalmopathy cases met thresholds of Clinical Activity Score at least 3, NOSPECS grade at least 4 and duration under 3 months. It was uncontrolled infection, other autoimmune disease, pregnancy or lactation that excluded patients. CDR1 and CDR2 from the germline V gene are SGHAT and FQNNGV. The ends were cut back, 5 bases at V and 1 base at J, with 16 bases in the middle. The CDR3 is 16 amino acids.

This sequence originates from a middle-aged woman with Graves' ophthalmopathy. The V and J genes are TRBV11-2 and TRBJ2-3, with D unclear. The sequencing input was blood. The DNA of the CDR3 is TGTGCCAGCAGCCCTCAAGAGGAGTGGGGCACAGATACGCAGTATTTT. Its translation: CASSPQEEWGTDTQYF.